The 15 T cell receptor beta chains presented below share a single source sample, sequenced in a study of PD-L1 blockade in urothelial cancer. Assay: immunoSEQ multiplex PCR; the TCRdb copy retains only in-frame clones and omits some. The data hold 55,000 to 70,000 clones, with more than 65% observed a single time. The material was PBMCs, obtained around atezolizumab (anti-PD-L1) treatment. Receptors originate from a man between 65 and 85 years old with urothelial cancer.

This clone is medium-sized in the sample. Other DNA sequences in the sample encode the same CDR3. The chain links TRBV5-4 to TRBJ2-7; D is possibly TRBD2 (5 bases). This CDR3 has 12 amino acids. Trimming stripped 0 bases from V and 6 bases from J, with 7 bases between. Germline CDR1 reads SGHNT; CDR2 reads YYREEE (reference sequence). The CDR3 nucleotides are TGTGCCAGCAGCTTGGACAGCGGCGAGCAGTACTTC. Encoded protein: CASSLDSGEQYF. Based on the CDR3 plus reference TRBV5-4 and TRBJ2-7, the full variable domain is ETGVTQSPTHLIKTRGQQVTLRCSSQSGHNTVSWYQQALGQGPQFIFQYYREEENGRGNFPPRFSGLQFPNYSSELNVNALELDDSALYLCASSLDSGEQYFGPGTRLTVT.

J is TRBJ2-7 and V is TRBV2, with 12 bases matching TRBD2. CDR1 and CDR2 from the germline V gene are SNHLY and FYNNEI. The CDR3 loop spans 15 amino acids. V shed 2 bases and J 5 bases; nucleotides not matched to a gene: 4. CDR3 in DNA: TGTGCCAGCAGTGAAATGGCTAGCGGGAGGGACGAGCAGTACTTC. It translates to CASSEMASGRDEQYF.

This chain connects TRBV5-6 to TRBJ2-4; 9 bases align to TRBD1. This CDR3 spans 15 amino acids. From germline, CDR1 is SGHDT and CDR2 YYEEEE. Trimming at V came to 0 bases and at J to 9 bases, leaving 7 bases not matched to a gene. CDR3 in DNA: TGTGCCAGCAGCTTGGAGGGACAGGGAGGTCCCATTCAGTACTTC. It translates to CASSLEGQGGPIQYF.

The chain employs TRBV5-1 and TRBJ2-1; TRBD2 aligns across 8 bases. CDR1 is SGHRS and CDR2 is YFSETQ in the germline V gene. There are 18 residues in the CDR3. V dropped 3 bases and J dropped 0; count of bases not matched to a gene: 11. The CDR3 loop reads CASSSPGGGSASYNEQFF. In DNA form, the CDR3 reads TGCGCCAGCAGCTCGCCCGGCGGGGGGAGCGCCTCCTACAATGAGCAGTTCTTC.

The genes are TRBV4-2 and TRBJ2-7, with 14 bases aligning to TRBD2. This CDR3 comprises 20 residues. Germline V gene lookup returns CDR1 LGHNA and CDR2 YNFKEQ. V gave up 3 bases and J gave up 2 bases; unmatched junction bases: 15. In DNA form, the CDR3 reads TGTGCCAGCAGCCATGGGGATGGACTAGCGGGAGGAATATTGACCTACGAGCAGTACTTC. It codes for CASSHGDGLAGGILTYEQYF.

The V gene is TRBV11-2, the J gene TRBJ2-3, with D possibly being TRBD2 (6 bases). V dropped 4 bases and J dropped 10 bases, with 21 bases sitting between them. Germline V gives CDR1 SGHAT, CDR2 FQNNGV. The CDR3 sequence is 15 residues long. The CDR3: CASSSGEAYTMAQYF. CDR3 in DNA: TGTGCCAGCAGCTCGGGAGAAGCATATACAATGGCGCAGTATTTT.

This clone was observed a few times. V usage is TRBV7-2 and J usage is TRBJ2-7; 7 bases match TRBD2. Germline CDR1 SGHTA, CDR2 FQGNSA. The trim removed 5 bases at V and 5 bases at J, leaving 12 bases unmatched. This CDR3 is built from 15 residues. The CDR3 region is CASSLTGTNMHEQYF. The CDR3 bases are TGTGCCAGCAGCCTAACCGGGACTAACATGCACGAGCAGTACTTC.

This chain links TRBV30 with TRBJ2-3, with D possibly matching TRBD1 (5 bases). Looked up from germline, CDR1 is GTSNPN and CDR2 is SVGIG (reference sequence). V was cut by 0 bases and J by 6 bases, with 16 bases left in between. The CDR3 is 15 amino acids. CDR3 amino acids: CAWSVVGVGSDTQYF. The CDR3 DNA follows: TGTGCCTGGAGTGTAGTAGGGGTCGGTTCCGATACGCAGTATTTT.

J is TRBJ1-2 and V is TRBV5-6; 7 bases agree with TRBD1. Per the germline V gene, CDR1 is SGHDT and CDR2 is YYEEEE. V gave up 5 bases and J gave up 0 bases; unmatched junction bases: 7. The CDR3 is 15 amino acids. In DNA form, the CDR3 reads TGTGCCAGCAGGGACTCCGGGACAGCTAACTATGGCTACACCTTC. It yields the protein CASRDSGTANYGYTF.

The CDR3 nucleotides read TGCGCCAGCAGCTTGGAGGGGCCGGGGACTAGCGGGAGGATTAACACAGATACGCAGTATTTT. It is translated as CASSLEGPGTSGRINTDTQYF. The rearrangement joins TRBV5-1 to TRBJ2-3, with 15 nucleotides matching TRBD2. The CDR3 consists of 21 residues. The germline V gene has CDR1 SGHRS and CDR2 YFSETQ. V lost 0 bases, J lost 2 bases, and 13 bases stayed unmatched.

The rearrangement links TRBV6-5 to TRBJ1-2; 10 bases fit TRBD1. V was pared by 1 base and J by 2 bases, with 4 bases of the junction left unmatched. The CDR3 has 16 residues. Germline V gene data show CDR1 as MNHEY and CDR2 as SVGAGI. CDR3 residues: CASSYWRTGGNYGYTF. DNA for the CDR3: TGTGCCAGCAGTTACTGGAGGACAGGGGGGAACTATGGCTACACCTTC.

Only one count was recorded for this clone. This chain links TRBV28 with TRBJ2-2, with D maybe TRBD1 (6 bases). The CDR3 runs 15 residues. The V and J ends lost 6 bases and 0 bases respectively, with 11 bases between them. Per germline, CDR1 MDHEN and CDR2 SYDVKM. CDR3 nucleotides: TGTGCCAGCAGGGTCGGGACAACGAACACCGGGGAGCTGTTTTTT. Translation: CASRVGTTNTGELFF.

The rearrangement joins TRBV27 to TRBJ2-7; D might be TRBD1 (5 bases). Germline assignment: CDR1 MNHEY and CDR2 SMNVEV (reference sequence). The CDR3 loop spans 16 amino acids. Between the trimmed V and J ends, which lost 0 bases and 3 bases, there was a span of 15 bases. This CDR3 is CASSLSSRQGLYEQYF. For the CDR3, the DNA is TGTGCCAGCAGTTTATCAAGTAGGCAGGGCCTCTACGAGCAGTACTTC.

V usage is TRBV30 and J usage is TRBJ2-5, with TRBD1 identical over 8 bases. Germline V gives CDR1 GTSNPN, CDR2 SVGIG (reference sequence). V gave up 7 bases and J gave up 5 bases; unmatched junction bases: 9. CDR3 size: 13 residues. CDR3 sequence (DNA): TGTGCCTCTAAACCAGGGGGCTGGGAGACCCAGTACTTC. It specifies CASKPGGWETQYF. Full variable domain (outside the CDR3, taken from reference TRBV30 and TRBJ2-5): SQTIHQWPATLVQPVGSPLSLECTVEGTSNPNLYWYRQAAGRGLQLLFYSVGIGQISSEVPQNLSASRPQDRQFILSSKKLLLSDSGFYLCASKPGGWETQYFGPGTRLLVL.

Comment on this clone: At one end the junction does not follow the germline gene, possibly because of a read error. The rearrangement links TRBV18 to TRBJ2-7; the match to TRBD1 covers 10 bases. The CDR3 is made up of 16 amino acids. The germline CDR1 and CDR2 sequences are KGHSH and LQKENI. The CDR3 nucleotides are TGTGCCAGCTCAGCACCGGGACAGGGGACTCTTTACGAGCAGTACTTC. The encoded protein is CASSAPGQGTLYEQYF.